This TCR beta chain was captured in a study of blood T cell repertoires in COVID-19. Clones were sequenced by immunoSEQ multiplex PCR, and TCRdb holds only the in-frame ones, with some missing. This table has 150,000 to 200,000 clones, more than 75% appearing once. Germline trimming cut 5 bases from V and 4 bases from J; bases unmatched to any gene: 4. The germline CDR1 and CDR2 sequences are SGHTA and FQGTGA. This CDR3 has 15 residues. Regarding this clone: Other DNA sequences in this specimen translate into the identical CDR3.

This sequence was found in a man between 35 and 55 years old with active or convalescent COVID-19. The chain combines TRBV7-3 with TRBJ2-3, with 12 bases aligning to TRBD2. Sequencing used peripheral blood. CDR3 nucleotide sequence: TGTGCCAGCAGCCCTAGCGGGGGGGCCCCAGATACGCAGTATTTT. Its translation is CASSPSGGAPDTQYF.